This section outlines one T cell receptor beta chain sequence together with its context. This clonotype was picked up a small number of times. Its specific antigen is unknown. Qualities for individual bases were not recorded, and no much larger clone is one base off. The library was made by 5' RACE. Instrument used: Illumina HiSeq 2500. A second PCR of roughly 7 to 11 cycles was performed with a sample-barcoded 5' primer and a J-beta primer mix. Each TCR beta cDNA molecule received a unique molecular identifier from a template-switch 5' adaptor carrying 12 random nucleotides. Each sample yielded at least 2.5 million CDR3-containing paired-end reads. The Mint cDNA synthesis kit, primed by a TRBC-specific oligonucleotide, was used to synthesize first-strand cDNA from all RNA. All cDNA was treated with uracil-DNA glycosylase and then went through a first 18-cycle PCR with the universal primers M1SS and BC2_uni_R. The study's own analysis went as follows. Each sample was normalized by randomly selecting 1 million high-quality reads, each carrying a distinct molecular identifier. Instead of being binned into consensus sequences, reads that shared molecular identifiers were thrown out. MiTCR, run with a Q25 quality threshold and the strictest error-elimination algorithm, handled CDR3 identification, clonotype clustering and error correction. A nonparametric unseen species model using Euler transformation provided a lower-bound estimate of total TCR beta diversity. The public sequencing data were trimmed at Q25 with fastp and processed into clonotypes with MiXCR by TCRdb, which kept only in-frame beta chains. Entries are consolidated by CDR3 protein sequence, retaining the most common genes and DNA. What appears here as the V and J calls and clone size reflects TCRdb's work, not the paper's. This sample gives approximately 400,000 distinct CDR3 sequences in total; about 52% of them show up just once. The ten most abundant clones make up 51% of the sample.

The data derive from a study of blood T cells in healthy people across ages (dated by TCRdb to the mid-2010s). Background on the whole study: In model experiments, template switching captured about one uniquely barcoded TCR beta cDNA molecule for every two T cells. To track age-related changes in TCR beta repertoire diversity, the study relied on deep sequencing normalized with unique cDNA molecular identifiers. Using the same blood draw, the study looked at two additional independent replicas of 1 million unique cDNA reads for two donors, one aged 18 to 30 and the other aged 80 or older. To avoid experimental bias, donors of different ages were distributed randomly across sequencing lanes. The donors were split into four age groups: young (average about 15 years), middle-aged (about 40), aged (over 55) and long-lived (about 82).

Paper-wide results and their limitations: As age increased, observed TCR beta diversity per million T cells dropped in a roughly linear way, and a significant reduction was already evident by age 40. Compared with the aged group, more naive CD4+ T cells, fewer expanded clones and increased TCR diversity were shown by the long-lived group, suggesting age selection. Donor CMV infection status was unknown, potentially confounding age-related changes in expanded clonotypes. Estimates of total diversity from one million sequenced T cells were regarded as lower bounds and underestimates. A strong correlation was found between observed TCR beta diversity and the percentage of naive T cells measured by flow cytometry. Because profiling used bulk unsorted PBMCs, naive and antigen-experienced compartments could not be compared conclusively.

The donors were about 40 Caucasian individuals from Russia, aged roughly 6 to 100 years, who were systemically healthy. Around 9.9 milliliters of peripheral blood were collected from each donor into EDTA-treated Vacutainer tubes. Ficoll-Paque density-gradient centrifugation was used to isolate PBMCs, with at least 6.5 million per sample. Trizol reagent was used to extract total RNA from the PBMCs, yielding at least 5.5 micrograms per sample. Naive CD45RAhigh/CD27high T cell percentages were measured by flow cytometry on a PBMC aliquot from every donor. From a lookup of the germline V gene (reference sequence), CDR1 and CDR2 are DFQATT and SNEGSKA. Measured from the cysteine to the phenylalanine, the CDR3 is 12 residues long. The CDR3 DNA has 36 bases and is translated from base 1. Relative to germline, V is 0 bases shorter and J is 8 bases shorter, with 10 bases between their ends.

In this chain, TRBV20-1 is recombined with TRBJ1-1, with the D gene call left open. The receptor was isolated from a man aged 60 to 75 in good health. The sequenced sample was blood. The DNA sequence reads TGCAGTGCTAGAGAGGCCGGCAGGGAAGCTTTCTTT. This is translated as CSAREAGREAFF.